Below are 30 T cell receptor beta chains sequenced from a single sample in a study of cytomegalovirus exposure and HLA in healthy donors. TCRdb's copy holds only in-frame clones and misses some; the assay was immunoSEQ multiplex PCR. Among around 300,000 clones listed, 80% to 90% were seen once. Material: PBMCs. Source of these receptors: a woman under 30 in good health and CMV-seronegative.

The gene calls are TRBV30 and TRBJ1-4; 9 bases are shared with TRBD1. Looked up from germline, CDR1 is GTSNPN and CDR2 is SVGIG (reference sequence). The CDR3 extends over 16 amino acids. V was pared by 0 bases and J by 2 bases, with 4 bases of the junction left unmatched. As DNA, the CDR3 is TGTGCCTGGAGTGTAAAAACAGGGGGCACTAATGAAAAACTGTTTTTT. Translated: CAWSVKTGGTNEKLFF.

The rearrangement uses TRBV11-2 and TRBJ2-7, with 7 bases matching TRBD1. The CDR3 extends over 17 amino acids. Trimming at V came to 4 bases and at J to 2 bases, leaving 14 bases not matched to a gene. Germline-derived CDR1 and CDR2 are SGHAT and FQNNGV. The CDR3, as DNA: TGTGCCAGCAGCTCCCTCTCCGGGACAGCCGGGACCTACGAGCAGTACTTC. Translating it yields CASSSLSGTAGTYEQYF.

A few counts support this clone. The chain uses TRBV19 and TRBJ2-2; the D gene is possibly TRBD2 (6 bases). Trimming pared 3 bases from V and 0 bases from J, leaving 8 bases between. Germline-derived CDR1 and CDR2 are LNHDA and SQIVND (reference sequence). The CDR3 has 15 amino acids. The CDR3 region is CASSIGGTNTGELFF. CDR3 nucleotide sequence: TGTGCCAGTAGTATTGGGGGGACGAACACCGGGGAGCTGTTTTTT.

In this sample, this clone turned up a few times. The rearrangement uses TRBV7-2 and TRBJ2-1, with 10 bases that match TRBD2. V trimming: 5 bases; J trimming: 6 bases; junction bases outside the gene matches: 7. CDR1 is SGHTA and CDR2 is FQGNSA in the germline V gene. This CDR3 contains 15 residues. The CDR3 nucleotides are TGTGCCAGCAGCCCCAGCGGGGGGGCCGCCAATGAGCAGTTCTTC. Translation: CASSPSGGAANEQFF.

This CDR3 reads CATDIRQGGDYGYTF. The CDR3 nucleotides are TGTGCCACCGACATCCGACAGGGGGGGGACTATGGCTACACCTTC. The V gene is TRBV28, the J gene TRBJ1-2; 9 bases fit TRBD1. Germline assignment: CDR1 MDHEN and CDR2 SYDVKM. The V gene end was trimmed by 10 bases and the J gene end by 3 bases; junction bases not matched to a gene: 12. This CDR3 is 15 amino acids long.

This sequence joins TRBV27 and TRBJ2-3; D might be TRBD1 (5 bases). Germline V gene lookup returns CDR1 MNHEY and CDR2 SMNVEV (reference sequence). V lost 0 bases, J lost 2 bases, and 9 bases lay in between. CDR3 length: 15 residues. In DNA form, the CDR3 reads TGTGCCAGCAGTTTATCAGGGGTACTCACAGATACGCAGTATTTT. Amino acids: CASSLSGVLTDTQYF.

This rearrangement joins TRBV5-1 to TRBJ1-1; D remains unclear. Trimming pared 2 bases from V and 3 bases from J, leaving 8 bases between. The germline gives CDR1 SGHRS, CDR2 YFSETQ. This CDR3 is built from 13 residues. DNA of the CDR3: TGCGCCAGCAGCTTCGGGGTCGACACTGAAGCTTTCTTT. It translates to CASSFGVDTEAFF.

This chain uses TRBV7-9 with TRBJ2-7, with TRBD2 matching 12 bases. Germline CDR1 reads SEHNR; CDR2 reads FQNEAQ (reference sequence). V lost 5 bases, J lost 5 bases, and 4 bases stayed unmatched. This CDR3 has 14 amino acids. The CDR3 sequence: CASSRGLAGNEQYF. DNA for the CDR3: TGTGCCAGCAGCAGGGGACTAGCGGGTAACGAGCAGTACTTC.

Here the CDR3 reads CASSLAETGELFF. The CDR3 DNA sequence: TGTGCCAGTAGCCTAGCGGAGACCGGGGAGCTGTTTTTT. The rearrangement uses TRBV19 and TRBJ2-2; 7 bases are shared with TRBD2. The trim removed 6 bases at V and 5 bases at J, leaving 3 bases unmatched. The CDR3 sequence is 13 residues long. The germline V gene has CDR1 LNHDA and CDR2 SQIVND (reference sequence).

A single count supports this clone. Written as DNA, the CDR3 is TGTGCCTGGAGTGTACGGGCTAGCGGGCGGTACGAGCAGTACTTC. The encoded protein is CAWSVRASGRYEQYF. The V gene is TRBV30, the J gene TRBJ2-7, with 8 bases fitting TRBD2. Germline V gene lookup returns CDR1 GTSNPN and CDR2 SVGIG (reference sequence). CDR3 size: 15 residues. With 0 bases clipped from V and 4 bases from J, the junction kept 8 bases outside the gene matches.

V is TRBV5-6 and J is TRBJ2-7; TRBD1 agrees at 9 bases. Germline loops: CDR1 SGHDT, CDR2 YYEEEE. The ends lost 4 bases at V and 3 bases at J; junction bases unmatched: 8. CDR3 size: 15 residues. CDR3 nucleotides: TGTGCCAGCAGCGCTCCGGGACAGGGCCACTACGAGCAGTACTTC. This encodes CASSAPGQGHYEQYF.

This chain uses TRBV2 with TRBJ1-6; 8 bases are a match to TRBD1. The junction had 6 bases not matched to a gene; V was cut back by 2 bases and J by 9 bases. This CDR3 is built from 15 residues. Looked up from germline, CDR1 is SNHLY and CDR2 is FYNNEI. The CDR3 here is CASSEPTGTGSPLHF. CDR3 coding DNA: TGTGCCAGCAGTGAACCTACAGGGACAGGTTCACCCCTCCACTTT.

A word on this clone: Additional DNA sequences in this sample encode the identical CDR3. The genes are TRBV6-5 and TRBJ1-4; 9 bases are a match to TRBD1. CDR1 is MNHEY and CDR2 is SVGAGI in the germline V gene. This CDR3 is 15 amino acids long. The junction had 5 bases not matched to a gene; V was cut back by 5 bases and J by 4 bases. CDR3 in DNA: TGTGCCAGCAGTCCAGGACAGGGGTTTAATGAAAAACTGTTTTTT. Its protein product is CASSPGQGFNEKLFF.

Written as DNA, the CDR3 is TGTGCCAGCTCACGCTCTGTCGGGGTGAACACTGAAGCTTTCTTT. It specifies CASSRSVGVNTEAFF. The V and J genes are TRBV18 and TRBJ1-1; D is ambiguous. Trimming pared 4 bases from V and 0 bases from J, leaving 12 bases between. The CDR3 has 15 amino acids. The germline gives CDR1 KGHSH, CDR2 LQKENI.

The chain employs TRBV5-1 and TRBJ2-7; 7 bases align to TRBD1. J lost 2 bases, V lost 5 bases, and 4 bases had no gene match. The V gene's germline CDR1 is SGHRS and CDR2 YFSETQ. This CDR3 region has 13 residues. Here the CDR3 DNA reads TGCGCCAGCAGTAGACAGGGCCCCTACGAGCAGTACTTC. This codes for CASSRQGPYEQYF. The full variable domain, rest sourced from reference TRBV5-1 and TRBJ2-7, is KAGVTQTPRYLIKTRGQQVTLSCSPISGHRSVSWYQQTPGQGLQFLFEYFSETQRNKGNFPGRFSGRQFSNSRSEMNVSTLELGDSALYLCASSRQGPYEQYFGPGTRLTVT.

The genes are TRBV5-6 and TRBJ2-2; 9 bases are shared with TRBD1. The trim removed 4 bases at V and 1 base at J, leaving 2 bases unmatched. In germline, CDR1 is SGHDT, CDR2 YYEEEE. The CDR3 runs 15 residues. DNA for the CDR3: TGTGCCAGCAGCAAGGGACAGGGGAACACCGGGGAGCTGTTTTTT. It translates to CASSKGQGNTGELFF.

This clone was found once. The rearrangement uses TRBV2 and TRBJ2-7; a possible D gene is TRBD2 (6 bases). Trimming left V 7 bases short and J 8 bases short, with 21 bases between. This CDR3 has 14 amino acids. Looked up from germline, CDR1 is SNHLY and CDR2 is FYNNEI. CDR3 bases: TGTGCCAGCACCTCATCCGGGACTCCCCTTAAGCAGTACTTC. This encodes CASTSSGTPLKQYF.

The chain combines TRBV29-1 with TRBJ2-1, with 7 bases aligning to TRBD2. The V segment lost 5 bases and the J segment 8 bases; nucleotides outside the gene matches: 6. Germline loops: CDR1 SQVTM, CDR2 ANQGSEA. This CDR3 has 12 amino acids. CDR3 DNA: TGCAGCGTTAAGGGAGGGAGGCATGAGCAGTTCTTC. Its translation: CSVKGGRHEQFF.

The gene calls are TRBV4-2 and TRBJ2-5; weak D call: TRBD2 (5 bases). Germline V gives CDR1 LGHNA, CDR2 YNFKEQ. Between the trimmed V and J ends, which lost 0 bases and 1 base, there was a span of 12 bases. The CDR3 contains 16 residues. DNA of the CDR3: TGTGCCAGCAGCCAAGATACGCGGGCCCCCCAAGAGACCCAGTACTTC. Protein sequence: CASSQDTRAPQETQYF.

The chain employs TRBV5-1 and TRBJ1-1; TRBD1 is a possible D gene (5 bases). The CDR3 sequence is 15 residues long. Germline values: CDR1 SGHRS, CDR2 YFSETQ. V was trimmed by 0 bases and J by 7 bases, leaving 16 bases between them. CDR3 sequence (DNA): TGCGCCAGCAGCTTGGGTTTGGGACTCTCCTATGAAGCTTTCTTT. This codes for CASSLGLGLSYEAFF.

The chain carries TRBV6-1 and TRBJ2-2, with a tentative D call TRBD1 (5 bases). CDR3 length: 16 amino acids. V shed 2 bases and J shed 3 bases, with 13 bases lying between them. Germline CDR1 reads MNHNS; CDR2 reads SASEGT. The CDR3 region has the DNA TGTGCCAGCAGTGAAACCCCAGGGCTTCACACCGGGGAGCTGTTTTTT. As protein: CASSETPGLHTGELFF.

This clone was detected once. The rearrangement links TRBV7-2 to TRBJ2-7; 11 bases fit TRBD1. Unmatched junction bases numbered 7, after V lost 3 bases and J lost 6 bases. CDR1 is SGHTA, CDR2 FQGNSA, per germline. The CDR3 runs 15 residues. CDR3 sequence (DNA): TGTGCCAGCAGCTTCCCGGGACAGGGGGTGAGCGAGCAGTACTTC. Protein product: CASSFPGQGVSEQYF.

The genes are TRBV18 and TRBJ1-2; D gene unclear. Per the germline V gene, CDR1 is KGHSH and CDR2 is LQKENI. The V end lost 8 bases, the J end lost 6 bases, and 16 bases lay between the germline ends. The CDR3 runs to 13 residues. For the CDR3, the DNA is TGTGCCAGCCGCTATTCACGGGTGGATGGCTACACCTTC. Residues: CASRYSRVDGYTF.

The V gene is TRBV9, the J gene TRBJ2-2, with TRBD2 identical over 10 bases. V dropped 4 bases and J dropped 1; count of bases not matched to a gene: 4. This CDR3 comprises 16 residues. Germline V lookup: CDR1 SGDLS, CDR2 YYNGEE. CDR3 nucleotides: TGTGCCAGCAGCCCCGCTAGCGGGGGGAACACCGGGGAGCTGTTTTTT. It translates to CASSPASGGNTGELFF.

The J gene is TRBJ1-6, the V gene TRBV28; no firm D call. CDR3 length: 16 residues. V was clipped by 3 bases and J by 6 bases, with 15 bases between them. Germline V gene sequence: CDR1 MDHEN, CDR2 SYDVKM. CDR3 sequence reads: CASSFLRVLGNSPLHF. In DNA, the CDR3 is TGTGCCAGCAGTTTTCTACGGGTTTTAGGTAATTCACCCCTCCACTTT. The full variable domain, in which reference TRBV28 and TRBJ1-6 provide the parts outside the CDR3, is DVKVTQSSRYLVKRTGEKVFLECVQDMDHENMFWYRQDPGLGLRLIYFSYDVKMKEKGDIPEGYSVSREKKERFSLILESASTNQTSMYLCASSFLRVLGNSPLHFGNGTRLTVT.

This clone was observed a single time. The chain is built from TRBV19 and TRBJ1-4; unclear D gene. The CDR3 contains 13 residues. From germline, CDR1 is LNHDA and CDR2 SQIVND (reference sequence). The V and J ends lost 7 bases and 7 bases respectively, with 13 bases between them. The CDR3 DNA sequence: TGTGCCAGTACGGGCCGGACTGGTGAAAAACTGTTTTTT. It specifies CASTGRTGEKLFF. The full variable domain, with the rest looked up from reference TRBV19 and TRBJ1-4, is DGGITQSPKYLFRKEGQNVTLSCEQNLNHDAMYWYRQDPGQGLRLIYYSQIVNDFQKGDIAEGYSVSREKKESFPLTVTSAQKNPTAFYLCASTGRTGEKLFFGSGTQLSVL.

V usage is TRBV6-5 and J usage is TRBJ2-7; no clear D. There are 13 residues in the CDR3. Germline CDR1 and CDR2: MNHEY and SVGAGI. Trimming shortened V by 0 bases and J by 3 bases, and 6 bases separated the two germline ends. The CDR3 loop is CASSYSEDYEQYF. In nucleotides, the CDR3 is TGTGCCAGCAGTTACTCAGAGGACTACGAGCAGTACTTC.

The sample holds a few counts of this clone. The rearrangement uses TRBV29-1 and TRBJ1-2, with 8 bases that match TRBD1. V was pared by 2 bases and J by 5 bases, with 7 bases of the junction left unmatched. The CDR3 is 14 amino acids. CDR1 is SQVTM, CDR2 ANQGSEA, per germline. Here the CDR3 reads CSVEPGQGRYGYTF. CDR3 nucleotides: TGCAGCGTTGAACCAGGACAGGGCCGATATGGCTACACCTTC.

This chain connects TRBV7-6 to TRBJ2-3, with TRBD1 matching over 8 bases. From germline, CDR1 is SGHVS and CDR2 FNYEAQ. V lost 5 bases to trimming and J lost 3 bases; unmatched junction nucleotides: 10. There are 16 residues in the CDR3. CDR3 sequence: CASSPAGGARTDTQYF. The CDR3 nucleotides are TGTGCCAGCAGCCCCGCAGGGGGCGCTCGGACAGATACGCAGTATTTT. Combining the CDR3 with reference TRBV7-6 and TRBJ2-3 gives the whole variable domain GAGVSQSPRYKVTKRGQDVALRCDPISGHVSLYWYRQALGQGPEFLTYFNYEAQQDKSGLPNDRFSAERPEGSISTLTIQRTEQRDSAMYRCASSPAGGARTDTQYFGPGTRLTVL.

This clone was found once. The chain couples TRBV5-4 to TRBJ2-2; 9 bases line up with TRBD1. This CDR3 comprises 14 residues. J lost 6 bases, V lost 4 bases, and 4 bases had no gene match. Germline V CDR1 and CDR2: SGHNT, YYREEE (reference sequence). The CDR3 loop reads CASSGTGSPGELFF. The CDR3 DNA reads as TGTGCCAGCAGCGGGACAGGGAGTCCCGGGGAGCTGTTTTTT.